This TCR beta chain is from a study of blood T cell repertoires in COVID-19. Study-wide background: There were acute and convalescent COVID-19 samples, and they came from the United States, Italy and Spain. From T cells, B-cell-depleted T cells, or PBMCs came the material, which was cDNA or gDNA.

Per the original methods: Counts of nucleated cells, estimated from reference gene primer amplification, were obtained. The data were produced by immunoSEQ multiplex PCR, yet TCRdb's version contains in-frame clones alone and is incomplete. V and J calls plus clone size are reproduced from that table; the DNA served to infer D and trimming. Of approximately 300,000 clones listed, 83% are singletons. Specimen: peripheral blood. The sequence came from a woman aged 45-60 years with acute or convalescent COVID-19.

In DNA form, the CDR3 reads TGTGCCAGCAAAAGACAGGGGGATGAAAAACTGTTTTTT. This codes for CASKRQGDEKLFF. The rearrangement links TRBV12-3 or TRBV12-4 to TRBJ1-4; the match to TRBD1 covers 9 bases. Unmatched junction bases numbered 3, after V lost 7 bases and J lost 6 bases. The CDR3 consists of 13 residues.